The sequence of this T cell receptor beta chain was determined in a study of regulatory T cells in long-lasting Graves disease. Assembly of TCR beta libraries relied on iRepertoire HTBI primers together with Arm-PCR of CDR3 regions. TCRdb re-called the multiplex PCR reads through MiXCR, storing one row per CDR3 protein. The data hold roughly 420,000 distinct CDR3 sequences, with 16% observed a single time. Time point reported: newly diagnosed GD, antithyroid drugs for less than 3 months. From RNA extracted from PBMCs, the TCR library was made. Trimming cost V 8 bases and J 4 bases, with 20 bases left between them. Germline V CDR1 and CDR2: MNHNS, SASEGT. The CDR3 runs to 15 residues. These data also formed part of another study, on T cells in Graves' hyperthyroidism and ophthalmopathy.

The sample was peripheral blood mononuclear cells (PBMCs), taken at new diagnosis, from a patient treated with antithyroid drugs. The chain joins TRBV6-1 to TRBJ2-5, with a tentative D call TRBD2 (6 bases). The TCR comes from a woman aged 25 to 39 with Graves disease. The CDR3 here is CASYGGRRGGETQYF. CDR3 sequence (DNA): TGTGCCAGCTATGGGGGACGGCGGGGTGGAGAGACCCAGTACTTC.